Listed below are T cell receptor beta chains from one sample, sequenced in a study of cytomegalovirus exposure and HLA in healthy donors. Here immunoSEQ multiplex PCR was the method, and the copy in TCRdb shows in-frame clones only, minus some. The sample lists some 150,000 clones; roughly four fifths were seen once. Specimen: PBMCs. These receptors were collected from a man aged 40-49 years in good health and CMV-seronegative. Both conserved end residues are part of each CDR3. D genes are given only for firm matches. Expanded clones are given a class, and other clones once, few, many or no size at all.

v_call: TRBV4-2
d_call: -
j_call: TRBJ2-3
clone_size: -
cdr3_aa: CASSQVDWVGTDTQYF
cdr3_nt: TGTGCCAGCAGCCAAGTTGACTGGGTGGGCACAGATACGCAGTATTTT

v_call: TRBV7-9
d_call: -
j_call: TRBJ1-4
clone_size: -
cdr3_aa: CASSSESGGPNEKLFF
cdr3_nt: TGTGCCAGCAGCTCCGAATCTGGGGGCCCTAATGAAAAACTGTTTTTT

v_call: TRBV5-1
d_call: TRBD1
j_call: TRBJ2-2
clone_size: -
cdr3_aa: CASSSQGLGTGELFF
cdr3_nt: TGCGCCAGCAGCTCACAGGGGTTGGGCACCGGGGAGCTGTTTTTT

v_call: TRBV7-9
d_call: -
j_call: TRBJ2-1
clone_size: -
cdr3_aa: CASSPPPGDEQFF
cdr3_nt: TGTGCCAGCAGCCCCCCCCCGGGGGATGAGCAGTTCTTC

v_call: TRBV9
d_call: TRBD2
j_call: TRBJ2-1
clone_size: once
cdr3_aa: CASSVTSGGRNEQFF
cdr3_nt: TGTGCCAGCAGCGTAACTAGCGGGGGTCGAAATGAGCAGTTCTTC

v_call: TRBV7-8
d_call: TRBD1
j_call: TRBJ1-4
clone_size: few
cdr3_aa: CASSSDRAEEKLFF
cdr3_nt: TGTGCCAGCAGTTCCGACAGGGCTGAGGAAAAACTGTTTTTT

v_call: TRBV19
d_call: TRBD1
j_call: TRBJ2-7
clone_size: -
cdr3_aa: CASSRDRSYEQYF
cdr3_nt: TGTGCCAGTAGCCGGGACAGGTCCTACGAGCAGTACTTC

v_call: TRBV6-1
d_call: TRBD1
j_call: TRBJ2-3
clone_size: -
cdr3_aa: CASSQGDHSTDTQYF
cdr3_nt: TGTGCCAGCAGTCAGGGGGACCACAGCACAGATACGCAGTATTTT

v_call: TRBV27
d_call: -
j_call: TRBJ2-5
clone_size: -
cdr3_aa: CASNGGARETQYF
cdr3_nt: TGTGCCAGCAATGGGGGGGCAAGGGAGACCCAGTACTTC

v_call: TRBV7-9
d_call: -
j_call: TRBJ2-2
clone_size: -
cdr3_aa: CASSFQGPGELFF
cdr3_nt: TGTGCCAGCAGCTTCCAGGGGCCCGGGGAGCTGTTTTTT

v_call: TRBV29-1
d_call: -
j_call: TRBJ2-5
clone_size: -
cdr3_aa: CSALARGGGETQYF
cdr3_nt: TGCAGCGCACTTGCGAGAGGGGGAGGGGAGACCCAGTACTTC

v_call: TRBV12-5
d_call: -
j_call: TRBJ1-1
clone_size: -
cdr3_aa: CASGSGPYEAFF
cdr3_nt: TGTGCTAGTGGTAGCGGCCCCTATGAAGCTTTCTTT

v_call: TRBV7-8
d_call: -
j_call: TRBJ2-7
clone_size: -
cdr3_aa: CASSLAEPGTYEQYF
cdr3_nt: TGTGCCAGCAGCTTAGCAGAGCCAGGGACCTACGAGCAGTACTTC

v_call: TRBV6-1
d_call: TRBD1
j_call: TRBJ1-2
clone_size: -
cdr3_aa: CASRHSPTGAGGYTF
cdr3_nt: TGTGCCAGCAGGCACTCACCAACAGGGGCGGGAGGCTACACCTTC

v_call: TRBV2
d_call: -
j_call: TRBJ2-2
clone_size: -
cdr3_aa: CASSQGGTGELFF
cdr3_nt: TGTGCCAGCAGCCAGGGGGGCACCGGGGAGCTGTTTTTT

v_call: TRBV6-5
d_call: -
j_call: TRBJ1-5
clone_size: -
cdr3_aa: CASSYAQGQQPQHF
cdr3_nt: TGTGCCAGCAGTTACGCGCAGGGCCAACAGCCCCAGCATTTT

v_call: TRBV5-6
d_call: TRBD2
j_call: TRBJ2-1
clone_size: -
cdr3_aa: CASSLETSGANEQFF
cdr3_nt: TGTGCCAGCAGCTTGGAGACTAGCGGGGCTAATGAGCAGTTCTTC

v_call: TRBV27
d_call: TRBD2
j_call: TRBJ2-2
clone_size: -
cdr3_aa: CASSLLAGTGELFF
cdr3_nt: TGTGCCAGCAGTTTGTTAGCGGGGACCGGGGAGCTGTTTTTT

v_call: TRBV28
d_call: TRBD1
j_call: TRBJ1-5
clone_size: few
cdr3_aa: CASSFSLGQGNNQPQHF
cdr3_nt: TGTGCCAGCAGTTTCTCCCTAGGACAGGGGAACAATCAGCCCCAGCATTTT

v_call: TRBV7-6
d_call: TRBD1
j_call: TRBJ1-5
clone_size: -
cdr3_aa: CASSLGTGENQPQHF
cdr3_nt: TGTGCCAGCAGCTTAGGGACAGGGGAAAATCAGCCCCAGCATTTT

v_call: TRBV10-3
d_call: -
j_call: TRBJ1-6
clone_size: -
cdr3_aa: CAIRDGLGNSPLHF
cdr3_nt: TGTGCCATCAGAGACGGGTTGGGTAATTCACCCCTCCACTTT

v_call: TRBV5-1
d_call: -
j_call: TRBJ2-7
clone_size: once
cdr3_aa: CASSLALPYEQYF
cdr3_nt: TGCGCCAGCAGCTTGGCTCTCCCCTACGAGCAGTACTTC

v_call: TRBV6-1
d_call: -
j_call: TRBJ2-4
clone_size: -
cdr3_aa: CASGLGSSRGNIQYF
cdr3_nt: TGTGCCAGCGGCCTAGGGTCTAGCCGTGGGAACATTCAGTACTTC

v_call: TRBV2
d_call: -
j_call: TRBJ1-5
clone_size: -
cdr3_aa: CASSGTVNSNQPQHF
cdr3_nt: TGTGCCAGCAGTGGGACAGTCAATAGCAATCAGCCCCAGCATTTT

v_call: TRBV7-2
d_call: TRBD2
j_call: TRBJ2-3
clone_size: -
cdr3_aa: CASSTIAGGLEGDTQYF
cdr3_nt: TGTGCCAGCAGCACAATAGCGGGGGGGCTGGAAGGAGATACGCAGTATTTT

v_call: TRBV6-4
d_call: -
j_call: TRBJ1-1
clone_size: -
cdr3_aa: CASSAWQAPRTEAFF
cdr3_nt: TGTGCCAGCAGTGCGTGGCAGGCCCCCCGAACTGAAGCTTTCTTT

v_call: TRBV30
d_call: -
j_call: TRBJ2-7
clone_size: -
cdr3_aa: CAWTLGTYEQYF
cdr3_nt: TGTGCCTGGACCCTCGGTACCTACGAGCAGTACTTC

v_call: TRBV6-5
d_call: -
j_call: TRBJ2-2
clone_size: -
cdr3_aa: CASSGGRGTGELFF
cdr3_nt: TGTGCCAGCAGCGGGGGGCGGGGCACCGGGGAGCTGTTTTTT